These 19 T cell receptor beta chains were sequenced from one sample in a study of T cell responses to AZD1222 COVID-19 vaccine. This table comes from immunoSEQ multiplex PCR, and its TCRdb copy is limited to in-frame clones, with some not included. Altogether about 220,000 clones are present, about 92% being singletons, with the ten largest covering 1%. The sequences come from peripheral blood, collected on day 0 of MenACWY control vaccination. These receptors were taken from an adult in good health.

The J gene is TRBJ1-2, the V gene TRBV6-5; TRBD1 aligns across 7 bases. V lost 4 bases and J lost 5; bases outside the gene matches: 1. Germline CDR1 is MNHEY and CDR2 is SVGAGI. The CDR3 has 12 amino acids. This CDR3 is CASSSQGYGYTF. CDR3 DNA: TGTGCCAGCAGTTCACAGGGGTATGGCTACACCTTC.

This chain joins TRBV4-1 and TRBJ1-3; D gene unclear. V lost 1 base, J lost 3 bases, and 13 bases lay in between. This CDR3 has 16 amino acids. Germline CDR1 reads MGHRA; CDR2 reads YSYEKL. CDR3 in amino acids: CASSQGARNLGNTIYF. The DNA of the CDR3 is TGCGCCAGCAGCCAAGGGGCCCGTAACCTTGGAAACACCATATATTTT.

The chain has TRBV7-6 and TRBJ2-2; D may be TRBD1 (6 bases). The germline V gene encodes CDR1 SGHVS and CDR2 FNYEAQ. The CDR3 loop spans 13 amino acids. Trimming removed 5 bases from V and 7 bases from J, with 11 bases in between. CDR3 region: CASSQGFSGELFF. CDR3 DNA: TGTGCCAGCAGCCAGGGGTTTAGCGGGGAGCTGTTTTTT.

The chain uses TRBV2 and TRBJ1-5, with a possible D match to TRBD1 (5 bases). This CDR3 has 14 amino acids. Trimming removed 4 bases from V and 8 bases from J, with 15 bases in between. In germline, CDR1 is SNHLY, CDR2 FYNNEI. CDR3 loop: CASSVQVGREPQHF. As DNA, the CDR3 is TGTGCCAGCAGTGTACAGGTGGGGAGAGAGCCCCAGCATTTT.

V gene TRBV4-3 combines with J gene TRBJ2-7; weak D call: TRBD2 (5 bases). Germline V gives CDR1 LGHNA, CDR2 YSLEER. The CDR3 has 15 residues. V was cut by 4 bases and J by 0 bases, with 13 bases left in between. The CDR3 loop is CASSRSLGDSYEQYF. As DNA, the CDR3 is TGCGCCAGCAGCCGATCACTAGGAGACTCCTACGAGCAGTACTTC.

The chain joins TRBV19 to TRBJ1-5, with TRBD1 as a possible D gene (5 bases). Looked up from germline, CDR1 is LNHDA and CDR2 is SQIVND (reference sequence). The CDR3 spans 15 residues. Trimming took off 3 bases at V and 3 bases at J, with 12 bases between the two ends. CDR3 sequence reads: CASSISGTFNQPQHF. The CDR3 nucleotides read TGTGCCAGTAGTATTTCTGGGACCTTCAATCAGCCCCAGCATTTT.

The rearrangement joins TRBV28 to TRBJ1-4; D may be TRBD1 (6 bases). The CDR3 loop spans 16 amino acids. Trimming took 5 bases from V and 4 from J, leaving 17 bases between them. Germline lookup yields CDR1 MDHEN and CDR2 SYDVKM. CDR3 amino acids: CASSQNTGHLNEKLFF. As DNA, the CDR3 is TGTGCCAGCAGTCAAAATACGGGACACCTTAATGAAAAACTGTTTTTT.

The chain joins TRBV19 to TRBJ1-1; TRBD1 is a possible D gene (5 bases). Trimming removed 10 bases at V and 3 bases at J, with 21 bases between. The CDR3 contains 15 residues. Germline values: CDR1 LNHDA, CDR2 SQIVND (reference sequence). DNA for the CDR3: TGTGCCACCACCCGGGGCGAGGGGCGGTACACTGAAGCTTTCTTT. Amino acid sequence: CATTRGEGRYTEAFF.

The chain is built from TRBV5-1 and TRBJ1-5; 7 bases are a match to TRBD1. The CDR3 covers 14 residues. Trimming removed 7 bases from V and 6 bases from J; junction bases left unmatched: 10. CDR1 SGHRS and CDR2 YFSETQ come from the germline V gene. In nucleotides, the CDR3 is TGCGCCAGCTCCACGGGACAGTCGGGTCAGCCCCAGCATTTT. It specifies CASSTGQSGQPQHF.

The chain uses TRBV6-6 and TRBJ1-5; possible D gene TRBD1, 6 bases. Germline V lookup: CDR1 MNHNY, CDR2 SVGAGI (reference sequence). This CDR3 contains 16 residues. V lost 4 bases and J lost 0, with 13 bases in between. The CDR3 protein is CASSSRTDDSNQPQHF. CDR3 sequence (DNA): TGTGCCAGCAGTTCCAGGACAGATGATAGCAATCAGCCCCAGCATTTT.

J is TRBJ2-5 and V is TRBV2; possibly TRBD2 for D (7 bases). Trimming shortened V by 1 base and J by 5 bases, and 14 bases separated the two germline ends. The CDR3 has 15 residues. Germline V gene data show CDR1 as SNHLY and CDR2 as FYNNEI. CDR3 in amino acids: CASSEEGGPWETQYF. DNA for the CDR3: TGTGCCAGCAGTGAAGAGGGGGGGCCTTGGGAGACCCAGTACTTC. Supplemented by reference TRBV2 and TRBJ2-5, the full variable domain reads EPEVTQTPSHQVTQMGQEVILRCVPISNHLYFYWYRQILGQKVEFLVSFYNNEISEKSEIFDDQFSVERPDGSNFTLKIRSTKLEDSAMYFCASSEEGGPWETQYFGPGTRLLVL.

This CDR3 reads CSALKQMEQYF. The DNA for the CDR3 is TGCAGTGCCCTAAAACAAATGGAGCAGTACTTC. This chain joins TRBV20-1 and TRBJ2-7; the D is unclear. The CDR3 runs 11 residues. The germline V and J ends were trimmed by 6 bases and 7 bases, with 13 bases remaining between them. The germline V gene has CDR1 DFQATT and CDR2 SNEGSKA (reference sequence).

V is TRBV2 and J is TRBJ1-6; maybe TRBD1 (5 bases). V was pared by 7 bases and J by 10 bases, with 20 bases between. This CDR3 has 15 residues. The germline gives CDR1 SNHLY, CDR2 FYNNEI. The CDR3 bases are TGTGCCAGCACCTCGCAAACAGGCTCAAGATCACCCCTCCACTTT. Protein sequence: CASTSQTGSRSPLHF.

Comment on this clone: Other DNA variants within this sample encode the same CDR3. The V gene is TRBV18, the J gene TRBJ1-1; D uncertain. Trimming shortened V by 6 bases and J by 4 bases, and 12 bases separated the two germline ends. Germline lookup yields CDR1 KGHSH and CDR2 LQKENI. The CDR3 covers 13 residues. CDR3 loop: CASSPSRSTEAFF. CDR3 nucleotide sequence: TGTGCCAGCTCCCCTAGCCGTAGCACTGAAGCTTTCTTT.

This chain joins TRBV5-1 and TRBJ1-3; TRBD1 matches 7 bases. The CDR3 is made up of 14 amino acids. Losses at the gene ends were 4 bases for V and 4 bases for J; bases not matched to a gene: 5. The germline V gene has CDR1 SGHRS and CDR2 YFSETQ. CDR3 amino acids: CASSPGTEGNTIYF. In nucleotides, the CDR3 is TGCGCCAGCAGCCCGGGGACAGAGGGAAACACCATATATTTT.

The chain uses TRBV3-1 (or the pseudogene TRBV3-2) and TRBJ1-2; D might be TRBD1 (6 bases). Germline V gene lookup returns CDR1 LGHDT and CDR2 YNNKEL (reference sequence). This CDR3 comprises 17 residues. The V gene lost 0 bases and the J gene lost 4 bases, with 18 bases spanning the gap. DNA of the CDR3: TGTGCCAGCAGCCAAGATTTGTTGTCACAGGGTCCCTATGGCTACACCTTC. This translates into CASSQDLLSQGPYGYTF.

The chain combines TRBV9 with TRBJ2-3; TRBD2 aligns across 7 bases. The CDR3 has 16 residues. Germline V CDR1 and CDR2: SGDLS, YYNGEE. Unmatched junction bases numbered 5, after V lost 1 base and J lost 0 bases. The CDR3 is CASSVMGGTSTDTQYF. CDR3 DNA: TGTGCCAGCAGCGTAATGGGGGGGACTAGCACAGATACGCAGTATTTT.

The rearrangement links TRBV5-5 to TRBJ1-3, with D possibly matching TRBD1 (6 bases). CDR3 length equals 14 residues. CDR1 is SGHKS, CDR2 YYEKEE, per germline (reference sequence). V was shortened by 2 bases and J by 1 base, with 7 bases between the two germline ends. The CDR3 loop is CASSFGQSGNTIYF. For the CDR3, the DNA is TGTGCCAGCAGCTTCGGACAGTCTGGAAACACCATATATTTT.

CDR3 region: CASSYRPPTVTEAFF. The CDR3 region has the DNA TGTGCCAGCAGTTATAGGCCCCCCACGGTCACTGAAGCTTTCTTT. The chain uses TRBV28 and TRBJ1-1; D not resolved. The CDR3 consists of 15 residues. V was pared by 4 bases and J by 4 bases, with 16 bases between. Germline V gene lookup returns CDR1 MDHEN and CDR2 SYDVKM.